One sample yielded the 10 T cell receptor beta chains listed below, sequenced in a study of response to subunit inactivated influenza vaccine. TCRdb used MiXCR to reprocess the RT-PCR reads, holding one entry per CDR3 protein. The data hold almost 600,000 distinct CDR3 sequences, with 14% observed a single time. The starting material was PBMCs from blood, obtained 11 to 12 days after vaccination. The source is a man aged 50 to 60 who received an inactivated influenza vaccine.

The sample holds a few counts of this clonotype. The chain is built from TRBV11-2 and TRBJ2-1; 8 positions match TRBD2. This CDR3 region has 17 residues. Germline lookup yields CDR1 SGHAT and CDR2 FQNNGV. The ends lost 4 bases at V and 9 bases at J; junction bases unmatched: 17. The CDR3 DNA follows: TGTGCCAGCAGCTCGACAAGCGGACTAGCCGGGCGGGGTGAGCAGTTCTTC. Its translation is CASSSTSGLAGRGEQFF.

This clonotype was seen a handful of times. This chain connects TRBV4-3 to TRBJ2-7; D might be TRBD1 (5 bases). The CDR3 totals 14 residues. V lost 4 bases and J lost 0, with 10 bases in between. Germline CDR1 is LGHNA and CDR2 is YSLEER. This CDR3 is CASSPADSSYEQYF. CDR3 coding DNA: TGCGCCAGCAGCCCTGCAGACAGCTCCTACGAGCAGTACTTC.

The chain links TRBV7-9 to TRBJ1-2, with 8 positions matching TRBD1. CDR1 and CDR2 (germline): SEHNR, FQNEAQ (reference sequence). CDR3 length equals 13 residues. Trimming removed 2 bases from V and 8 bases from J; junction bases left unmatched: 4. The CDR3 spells CASSLPQGDGYTF. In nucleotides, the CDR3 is TGTGCCAGCAGCTTACCACAGGGGGACGGCTACACCTTC.

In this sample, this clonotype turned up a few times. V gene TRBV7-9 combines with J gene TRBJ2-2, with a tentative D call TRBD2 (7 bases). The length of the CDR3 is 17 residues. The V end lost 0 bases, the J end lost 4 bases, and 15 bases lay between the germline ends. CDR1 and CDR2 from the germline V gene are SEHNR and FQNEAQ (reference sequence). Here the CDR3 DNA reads TGTGCCAGCAGCTTAGCCCCGGGGGGCGCGATCACCGGGGAGCTGTTTTTT. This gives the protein CASSLAPGGAITGELFF. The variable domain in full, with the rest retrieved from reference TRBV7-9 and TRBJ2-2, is DTGVSQNPRHKITKRGQNVTFRCDPISEHNRLYWYRQTLGQGPEFLTYFQNEAQLEKSRLLSDRFSAERPKGSFSTLEIQRTEQGDSAMYLCASSLAPGGAITGELFFGEGSRLTVL.

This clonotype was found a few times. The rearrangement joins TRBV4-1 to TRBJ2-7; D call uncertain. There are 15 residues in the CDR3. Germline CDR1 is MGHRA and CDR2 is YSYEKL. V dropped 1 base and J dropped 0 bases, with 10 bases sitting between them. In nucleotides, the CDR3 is TGCGCCAGCAGCCAAGCCGCGTTGAGCTCCTACGAGCAGTACTTC. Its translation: CASSQAALSSYEQYF.

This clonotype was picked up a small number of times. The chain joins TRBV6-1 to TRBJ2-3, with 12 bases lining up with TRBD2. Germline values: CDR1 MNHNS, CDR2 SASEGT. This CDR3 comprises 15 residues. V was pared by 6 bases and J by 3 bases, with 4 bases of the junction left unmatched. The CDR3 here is CASSGLAGLTDTQYF. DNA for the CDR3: TGTGCCAGCAGCGGACTAGCGGGATTAACAGATACGCAGTATTTT.

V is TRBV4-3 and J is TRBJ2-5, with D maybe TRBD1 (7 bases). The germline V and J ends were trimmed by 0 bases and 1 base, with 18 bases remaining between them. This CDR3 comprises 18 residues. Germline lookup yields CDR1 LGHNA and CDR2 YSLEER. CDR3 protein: CASSQDPEWRGPQETQYF. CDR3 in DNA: TGCGCCAGCAGCCAAGATCCCGAATGGAGGGGGCCCCAAGAGACCCAGTACTTC.

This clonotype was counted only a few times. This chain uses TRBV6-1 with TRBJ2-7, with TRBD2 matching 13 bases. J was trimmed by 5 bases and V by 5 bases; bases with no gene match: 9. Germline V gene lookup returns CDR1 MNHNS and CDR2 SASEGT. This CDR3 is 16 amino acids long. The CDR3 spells CASSLGGLAGRNEQYF. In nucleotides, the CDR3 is TGTGCCAGCAGTCTTGGGGGACTAGCGGGGCGCAACGAGCAGTACTTC.

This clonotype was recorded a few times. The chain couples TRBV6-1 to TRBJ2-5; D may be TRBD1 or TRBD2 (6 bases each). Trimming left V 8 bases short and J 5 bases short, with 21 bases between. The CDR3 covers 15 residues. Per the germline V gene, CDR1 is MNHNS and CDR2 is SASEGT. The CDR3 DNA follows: TGTGCCAGCGGATTTGGGGGGCCTGGGATTGAGACCCAGTACTTC. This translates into CASGFGGPGIETQYF.

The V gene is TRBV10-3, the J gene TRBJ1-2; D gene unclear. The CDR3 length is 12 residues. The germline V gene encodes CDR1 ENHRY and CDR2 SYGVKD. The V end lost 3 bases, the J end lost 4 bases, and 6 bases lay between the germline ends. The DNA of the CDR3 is TGTGCCATCAGTGATCGTTCCTATGGCTACACCTTC. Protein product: CAISDRSYGYTF.